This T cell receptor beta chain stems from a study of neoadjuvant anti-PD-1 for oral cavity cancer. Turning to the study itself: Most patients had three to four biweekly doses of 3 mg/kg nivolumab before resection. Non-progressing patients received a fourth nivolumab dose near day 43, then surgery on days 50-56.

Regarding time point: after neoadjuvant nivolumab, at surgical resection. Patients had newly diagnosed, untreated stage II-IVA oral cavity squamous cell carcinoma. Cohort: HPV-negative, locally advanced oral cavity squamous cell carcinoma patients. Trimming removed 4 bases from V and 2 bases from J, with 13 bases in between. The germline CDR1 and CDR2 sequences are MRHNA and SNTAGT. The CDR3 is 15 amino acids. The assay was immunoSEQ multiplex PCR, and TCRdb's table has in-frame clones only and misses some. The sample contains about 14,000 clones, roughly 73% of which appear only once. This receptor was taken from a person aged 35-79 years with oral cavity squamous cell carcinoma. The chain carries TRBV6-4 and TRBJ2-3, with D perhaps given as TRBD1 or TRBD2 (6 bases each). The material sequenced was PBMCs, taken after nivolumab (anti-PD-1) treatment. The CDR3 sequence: CASSGVGGPTDTQYF. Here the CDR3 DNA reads TGTGCCAGCAGTGGAGTCGGGGGCCCCACAGATACGCAGTATTTT.